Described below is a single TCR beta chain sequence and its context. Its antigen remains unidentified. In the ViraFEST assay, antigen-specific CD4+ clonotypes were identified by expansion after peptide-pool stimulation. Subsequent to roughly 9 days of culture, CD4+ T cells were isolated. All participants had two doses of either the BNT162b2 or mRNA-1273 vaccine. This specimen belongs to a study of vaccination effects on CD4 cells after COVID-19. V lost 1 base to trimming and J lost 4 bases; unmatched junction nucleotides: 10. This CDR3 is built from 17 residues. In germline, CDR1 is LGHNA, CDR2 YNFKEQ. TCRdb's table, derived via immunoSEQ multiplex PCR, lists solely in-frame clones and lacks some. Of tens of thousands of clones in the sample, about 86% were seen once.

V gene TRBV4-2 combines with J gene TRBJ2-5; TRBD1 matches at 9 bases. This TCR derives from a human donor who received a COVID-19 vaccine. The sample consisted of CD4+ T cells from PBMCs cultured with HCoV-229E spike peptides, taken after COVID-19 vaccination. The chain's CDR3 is CASSQATGGNLGETQYF. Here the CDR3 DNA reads TGTGCCAGCAGCCAAGCTACAGGGGGCAATCTAGGAGAGACCCAGTACTTC.